The clone carrying this TCR beta chain appeared many times. Its antigen is not identified. The SP2 primer and nested alpha and beta constant region primers amplified ligated cDNA in four rounds. TCRdb reanalysed the 5' RACE reads using MiXCR and keeps one entry per CDR3 protein. The profile shows some 60,000 distinct CDR3 sequences, roughly 8.1% of them singletons. This entry is derived from a study of naive and memory T cell subsets. An oligonucleotide containing a UMI was ligated to the 3' end of TCR cDNA. Whole-blood samples were 2.5 to 3 ml of peripheral blood from healthy adult volunteers. V shed 2 bases, J shed 7 bases, and the junction held 2 bases outside the gene matches. Per the germline V gene, CDR1 is SGHTA and CDR2 is FQGTGA. The CDR3 sequence is 13 residues long. Regarding the study as a whole: The RNA method is potentially sensitive to activation and differentiation changes.

This chain joins TRBV7-3 and TRBJ2-1; TRBD2 aligns across 7 bases. The TCR originated in a female donor in good health. The CDR3: CASSLSRGNEQFF. The CDR3 DNA reads as TGTGCCAGCAGCTTATCGCGGGGGAATGAGCAGTTCTTC.